The 2 T cell receptor beta chains given below trace back to one sample, sequenced in a study of tumor-infiltrating lymphocytes in primary liver carcinoma. A constant-region primer served to make TCR beta cDNA from 500 to 550 ng total RNA. ARM-PCR, slightly modified, supplied the TCR beta libraries through three nested multiplex PCR rounds. Use of TRBV1-TRBV30 forward primers with a C-beta reverse primer characterized the first two PCR rounds, which lasted approximately 11 cycles each. One entry per CDR3 protein, called by TCRdb with MiXCR from the multiplex PCR reads. Of about 96,000 distinct CDR3 sequences in the sample, just under 70% are singletons; the top ten hold around 27%. It was from about 21-30 mg of unsorted bulk tissue that RNA and DNA were co-extracted. The specimen sequenced was tumor-adjacent normal liver tissue. The source is a man aged 35-49 years with primary liver carcinoma and hepatitis B virus infection.

This clonotype was seen many times. This chain connects TRBV6-1 to TRBJ2-1; the D gene is possibly TRBD2 (5 bases). Trimming shortened V by 1 base and J by 10 bases, and 14 bases separated the two germline ends. Germline CDR1 is MNHNS and CDR2 is SASEGT. The CDR3 loop spans 14 amino acids. CDR3 sequence reads: CASSEGRTGMEQFF. The CDR3 DNA is TGTGCCAGCAGTGAAGGGAGGACGGGGATGGAGCAGTTCTTC.

This chain connects TRBV18 to TRBJ2-5, with TRBD2 matching over 9 bases. V gave up 4 bases and J gave up 2 bases; unmatched junction bases: 2. This CDR3 is built from 14 residues. CDR1 is KGHSH and CDR2 is LQKENI in the germline V gene. CDR3 region: CASSQTSGQETQYF. DNA of the CDR3: TGTGCCAGCTCACAAACTAGCGGGCAAGAGACCCAGTACTTC.